The clone carrying this T cell receptor beta chain was counted between two and nine times. Its specificity is unknown. This specimen belongs to a study of CD8+ T cells in alopecia areata. Study summary: Oral tofacitinib, 5 to 10 mg twice daily, was given in an open-label trial.

The ends were cut back, 3 bases at V and 4 bases at J, with 4 bases in the middle. CDR1 is ENHRY and CDR2 is SYGVKD in the germline V gene. The CDR3 has 12 residues. Study-wide results and limits: Higher clonality than in normal scalp was seen in lesional scalp, especially alopecia totalis/universalis.

Following extraction, RNA underwent reverse transcription to cDNA, which served as the sequencing template. This table comes from immunoSEQ multiplex PCR, and its TCRdb copy is limited to in-frame clones, with some not included. Among some 180,000 clones listed, 63% were seen once. The rearrangement joins TRBV10-3 to TRBJ1-5, with unresolved D. The starting material was CD4+ T cells sorted from blood, obtained at week 0. The origin of this receptor is a human donor with alopecia areata. The CDR3 DNA reads as TGTGCCATCAGTGACAGAAATCAGCCCCAGCATTTT. This encodes CAISDRNQPQHF.